This section outlines one T cell receptor beta chain sequence together with its context. Its target is unknown. Memory CD4+ cells were the fraction left after CD45RA+ naive selection. The repertoire was sequenced with immunoSEQ multiplex PCR; TCRdb's copy has only in-frame clones and lacks some. The sample has 2 million to 3 million clones; approximately 94% are singletons. The source of the sample is a study of shared clonotypes between healthy human individuals. At the level of the study: The plates for each donor numbered three CD4 naive, three CD4 memory, two CD8 naive and one CD8 memory.

Findings and caveats of the study: Approximately 5.4% of naive CD4 clonotypes were common to a handful of donors.

Germline values: CDR1 LNHDA, CDR2 SQIVND (reference sequence). V was clipped by 2 bases and J by 5 bases; unmatched bases: 9. CDR3 length: 15 amino acids. The TCR comes from a man aged 18 to 35 in good health. Some clones in this sample may be carry-over from other donors' samples. The material sequenced was naive CD4+ T cells from PBMCs. Specified subset: CD45RA+ positively selected. The chain couples TRBV19 to TRBJ2-7; 7 bases line up with TRBD1. The CDR3 bases are TGTGCCAGTAGTATAAACAGGGGAGCTGTCCACGAGCAGTACTTC. Encoded protein: CASSINRGAVHEQYF.